These T cell receptor beta chains were read from a single sample in a study of T cell responses to AZD1222 COVID-19 vaccine. Sequencing used immunoSEQ multiplex PCR; TCRdb keeps in-frame clones, though not all of them. The sample consists of some 100,000 clones, about 89% of them appearing once. The sample here was peripheral blood, taken 28 days after the second AZD1222 dose. Receptors originate from an adult who received the AZD1222 COVID-19 vaccine. The CDR3 runs from the conserved cysteine through the conserved F or W. The D gene is left open where the match is weak. Size tells how often a clone was seen (once, few, many) or the class of an expanded clone, and some rows leave it out.

TRBV7-2	NA	TRBJ1-4	NA	CASSLEIGVGGKLFF	TGTGCCAGCAGCTTAGAGATCGGGGTAGGAGGAAAACTGTTTTTT
TRBV5-4	NA	TRBJ2-3	once	CASSAKRTSTDTQYF	TGTGCCAGCAGCGCGAAAAGAACTAGCACAGATACGCAGTATTTT
TRBV19	TRBD2	TRBJ2-1	NA	CASSISAGLAGGRSFF	TGTGCCAGTAGTATCTCCGCGGGGCTAGCGGGGGGCCGATCGTTCTTC
TRBV2	NA	TRBJ1-1	NA	CASSEKGQAEAFF	TGTGCCAGCAGTGAAAAGGGACAAGCTGAAGCTTTCTTT
TRBV4-1	NA	TRBJ2-7	NA	CASSQDVGGRLFYEQYF	TGCGCCAGCAGCCAAGATGTCGGCGGCCGATTATTTTACGAGCAGTACTTC
TRBV6-5	NA	TRBJ2-7	NA	CASGHSSYEQYF	TGTGCCAGCGGCCACAGTTCCTACGAGCAGTACTTC
TRBV27	NA	TRBJ2-5	NA	CASSSQETQYF	TGTGCCAGCAGTTCCCAAGAGACCCAGTACTTC
TRBV4-1	NA	TRBJ1-4	NA	CASLRGWDGKLFF	TGCGCCAGCCTCCGGGGGTGGGACGGAAAACTGTTTTTT
TRBV9	TRBD2	TRBJ2-1	NA	CASSVEASGGSYNEQFF	TGTGCCAGCAGCGTAGAAGCTAGCGGGGGGTCCTACAATGAGCAGTTCTTC
TRBV4-3	NA	TRBJ2-5	NA	CASSQGRETQYF	TGCGCCAGCAGCCAAGGGCGCGAGACCCAGTACTTC
TRBV4-3	TRBD1	TRBJ1-2	NA	CASSQWTGPYGYTF	TGCGCCAGCAGCCAGTGGACAGGCCCCTATGGCTACACCTTC
TRBV19	TRBD1	TRBJ1-5	few	CASSLTGTGNNQPQHF	TGTGCCAGTAGTTTGACCGGGACAGGGAACAATCAGCCCCAGCATTTT
TRBV18	NA	TRBJ1-5	once	CASAKGGTVNQPQHF	TGTGCCAGCGCCAAGGGGGGGACCGTCAATCAGCCCCAGCATTTT
TRBV7-2	NA	TRBJ1-2	NA	CASTSFGAQGYTF	TGTGCCAGCACATCCTTCGGAGCTCAGGGCTACACCTTC
TRBV6-2/TRBV6-3	NA	TRBJ2-5	NA	CASSSSPSLAVQETQYF	TGTGCCAGCAGTTCATCCCCCTCACTAGCCGTCCAAGAGACCCAGTACTTC
TRBV2	NA	TRBJ1-1	NA	CASILLGNTEAFF	TGTGCCAGCATATTGCTGGGGAACACTGAAGCTTTCTTT
TRBV18	NA	TRBJ1-4	NA	CASSPPLATNEKLFF	TGTGCCAGCTCACCACCCCTCGCAACTAATGAAAAACTGTTTTTT
TRBV19	TRBD1	TRBJ1-6	NA	CASSTTGVPNSPLHF	TGTGCCAGTAGTACCACAGGGGTCCCAAATTCACCCCTCCACTTT
TRBV9	TRBD1	TRBJ2-7	NA	CASSVRGGPYEQYF	TGTGCCAGCAGCGTTAGAGGGGGCCCCTACGAGCAGTACTTC
TRBV5-1	NA	TRBJ1-1	once	CASSLTTGNEAFF	TGCGCCAGCAGCTTGACCACAGGGAATGAAGCTTTCTTT
TRBV4-2	TRBD2	TRBJ2-2	NA	CASSNIAGTGELFF	TGTGCCAGCAGCAACATAGCGGGTACCGGGGAGCTGTTTTTT
TRBV12-2	NA	TRBJ1-4	NA	CASRLIVRHEKLFF	TGTGCAAGTCGCTTAATTGTACGGCATGAAAAACTGTTTTTT
TRBV9	NA	TRBJ1-2	NA	CASKGGAYGYTF	TGTGCCAGCAAGGGGGGTGCCTATGGCTACACCTTC
TRBV7-6	TRBD1	TRBJ1-1	NA	CASSMPGQGTEAFF	TGTGCCAGCAGCATGCCGGGACAGGGTACTGAAGCTTTCTTT
TRBV30	NA	TRBJ2-1	NA	CAWSSNNEQFF	TGTGCCTGGAGCAGTAACAATGAGCAGTTCTTC
TRBV4-2	TRBD2	TRBJ2-1	NA	CASSQGGTSGVREQFF	TGTGCCAGCAGCCAAGGCGGGACTAGCGGGGTCCGTGAGCAGTTCTTC
TRBV7-3	NA	TRBJ2-2	NA	CASSRDQFGGELFF	TGTGCCAGCAGCAGGGACCAATTTGGCGGGGAGCTGTTTTTT
TRBV27	NA	TRBJ1-2	NA	CATGGARNYGYTF	TGTGCCACCGGAGGCGCAAGGAACTATGGCTACACCTTC
TRBV29-1	NA	TRBJ2-2	NA	CSVESGSGTGELFF	TGCAGCGTTGAGTCCGGGAGCGGTACCGGGGAGCTGTTTTTT
TRBV5-5	NA	TRBJ2-7	once	CASSITTLGGRGSYEQYF	TGTGCCAGCAGCATTACGACTCTAGGGGGTAGAGGCTCCTACGAGCAGTACTTC
TRBV10-3	NA	TRBJ2-2	NA	CAISGSLAGVPGELFF	TGTGCCATCAGTGGGTCACTAGCAGGGGTTCCCGGGGAGCTGTTTTTT
TRBV28	NA	TRBJ2-1	NA	CASSGDRDTSDNEQFF	TGTGCCAGCAGTGGGGACCGGGACACGTCCGACAATGAGCAGTTCTTC
TRBV3-1/TRBV3-2	TRBD2	TRBJ2-3	NA	CASSRPSGRLDTQYF	TGTGCCAGCAGCCGTCCTAGCGGGAGGTTGGATACGCAGTATTTT
TRBV23-1	NA	TRBJ2-5	NA	CAMDEGETQYF	TGCGCCATGGACGAAGGGGAGACCCAGTACTTC
TRBV15	TRBD1	TRBJ1-5	NA	CATSLQGINQPQHF	TGTGCCACCAGTCTACAGGGGATTAATCAGCCCCAGCATTTT
TRBV7-2	TRBD2	TRBJ2-7	NA	CASSLGTGMGLAKGQYF	TGTGCCAGCAGCTTAGGTACAGGGATGGGACTAGCAAAAGGGCAGTACTTC
TRBV5-8	NA	TRBJ1-5	NA	CASSQDRSNQPQHF	TGTGCCAGCAGCCAGGACAGAAGCAATCAGCCCCAGCATTTT
TRBV2	NA	TRBJ2-3	NA	CASILNRAGRGDTQYF	TGTGCCAGCATTCTCAACCGGGCAGGGCGGGGAGATACGCAGTATTTT
TRBV4-3	TRBD2	TRBJ2-5	NA	CASSQDSLAGEETQYF	TGCGCCAGCAGCCAAGATTCGCTAGCGGGAGAAGAGACCCAGTACTTC